Listed below are T cell receptor beta chains from one sample, sequenced in a study of control samples from healthy donors and cancer patients. Generated by immunoSEQ multiplex PCR, the TCRdb table keeps only in-frame clones and is missing some. The sample records 120,000 or so clones, about 89% being singletons. Sequenced input: blood. The receptor source for this set is a man in his fifties or sixties in good health. The CDR3 runs from the conserved cysteine through the conserved F or W. The D gene is left open where the match is weak. Size is omitted from some rows. Given values are once, few, many or a class for expanded clones.

NA,TRBV5-1,NA,TRBJ2-3,CASSLGQDSTDTQYF,TGCGCCAGCAGCTTGGGGCAGGATAGCACAGATACGCAGTATTTT
NA,TRBV4-1,NA,TRBJ1-3,CASSQARGTGNTIYF,TGCGCCAGCAGCCAAGCCCGGGGGACAGGAAACACCATATATTTT
NA,TRBV5-1,TRBD1,TRBJ2-3,CASSLGTGASDTQYF,TGCGCCAGCAGCTTGGGGACAGGGGCCTCAGATACGCAGTATTTT
once,TRBV24-1,TRBD1,TRBJ1-4,CATSWESRGRETNEKLFF,TGTGCCACCAGTTGGGAGAGCAGGGGGCGGGAAACTAATGAAAAACTGTTTTTT
NA,TRBV30,NA,TRBJ2-1,CAWSVLDDEQFF,TGTGCCTGGAGTGTACTCGACGATGAGCAGTTCTTC
NA,TRBV5-1,TRBD1,TRBJ2-4,CASSLQGAENIQYF,TGCGCCAGCAGCTTACAGGGGGCAGAAAACATTCAGTACTTC
NA,TRBV5-1,TRBD1,TRBJ1-4,CASSLGTGREKLFF,TGCGCCAGCAGCTTGGGGACAGGGAGGGAAAAACTGTTTTTT
NA,TRBV18,NA,TRBJ1-5,CASSPSSRGNQPQHF,TGTGCCAGCTCACCCTCTAGTCGAGGCAATCAGCCCCAGCATTTT
NA,TRBV7-9,NA,TRBJ2-1,CASSLAPSIEQFF,TGTGCCAGCAGCTTGGCCCCTTCGATTGAGCAGTTCTTC
NA,TRBV30,NA,TRBJ1-4,CAWSVLQGNEKLFF,TGTGCCTGGAGTGTACTACAGGGTAATGAAAAACTGTTTTTT
once,TRBV6-4,NA,TRBJ2-2,CASSDSLTFGGELFF,TGTGCCAGCAGTGACTCGCTAACATTCGGCGGGGAGCTGTTTTTT
NA,TRBV6-4,NA,TRBJ1-5,CASAEGDNQPQHF,TGTGCCAGCGCTGAGGGAGACAATCAGCCCCAGCATTTT
NA,TRBV29-1,NA,TRBJ1-1,CSARQVNTEAFF,TGCAGCGCCCGACAGGTTAACACTGAAGCTTTCTTT
once,TRBV30,NA,TRBJ2-5,CAWETQTQYF,TGTGCCTGGGAGACACAGACCCAGTACTTC
NA,TRBV18,NA,TRBJ1-4,CASSLRASTNEKLFF,TGTGCCAGCTCACTCAGGGCTTCCACTAATGAAAAACTGTTTTTT
NA,TRBV6-6,TRBD2,TRBJ2-1,CASSDGLAGGNEQFF,TGTGCCAGCAGTGACGGACTAGCGGGGGGCAATGAGCAGTTCTTC
NA,TRBV12-3/TRBV12-4,NA,TRBJ1-2,CASSGGYGYTF,TGTGCCAGCAGTGGGGGTTATGGCTACACCTTC
once,TRBV7-2,TRBD2,TRBJ2-2,CASSVGTSVNTGELFF,TGTGCCAGCAGCGTGGGGACTAGCGTTAACACCGGGGAGCTGTTTTTT
once,TRBV7-3,NA,TRBJ2-1,CASSLSVSVDSYNEQFF,TGTGCCAGCAGCTTAAGTGTAAGCGTTGACAGTTACAATGAGCAGTTCTTC
NA,TRBV11-3,NA,TRBJ1-3,CASSLTSGNTIYF,TGTGCCAGCAGCTTGACATCTGGAAACACCATATATTTT
NA,TRBV28,TRBD1,TRBJ1-6,CASSLSLTTGNGSPLHF,TGTGCCAGCAGTTTATCACTAACGACAGGGAACGGATCACCCCTCCACTTT
few,TRBV7-9,TRBD2,TRBJ2-7,CASTRGVSYEQYF,TGTGCCAGCACCCGGGGGGTATCCTACGAGCAGTACTTC
NA,TRBV7-2,TRBD2,TRBJ2-2,CASSLGLGGGAGELFF,TGTGCCAGCAGCTTAGGACTCGGCGGGGGGGCCGGGGAGCTGTTTTTT
NA,TRBV4-2,NA,TRBJ2-2,CASSPSLDSSNTGELFF,TGTGCCAGCAGCCCCTCCCTCGACAGTTCGAACACCGGGGAGCTGTTTTTT
few,TRBV19,NA,TRBJ1-5,CASTPGMANQPQHF,TGTGCCAGTACGCCAGGGATGGCGAATCAGCCCCAGCATTTT
NA,TRBV28,TRBD1,TRBJ1-4,CASSLGGTGSEKLFF,TGTGCCAGCAGTTTAGGGGGGACAGGGAGTGAAAAACTGTTTTTT
NA,TRBV27,NA,TRBJ1-5,CASSFSVGSSPQHF,TGTGCCAGCAGTTTCTCGGTGGGGAGTTCGCCCCAGCATTTT
NA,TRBV27,NA,TRBJ1-1,CASSPRGTEAFF,TGTGCCAGCAGTCCGCGGGGCACTGAAGCTTTCTTT
NA,TRBV30,TRBD2,TRBJ2-3,CALRGASGGADTQYF,TGTGCTCTTCGCGGTGCTAGCGGGGGGGCAGATACGCAGTATTTT
once,TRBV2,NA,TRBJ1-1,CASVDRENTEAFF,TGTGCCAGCGTTGACCGGGAGAACACTGAAGCTTTCTTT
NA,TRBV11-2,TRBD1,TRBJ2-1,CASSTFRGPYNEQFF,TGTGCCAGCAGCACCTTCAGGGGGCCCTACAATGAGCAGTTCTTC
NA,TRBV6-6,NA,TRBJ1-6,CASSTSGNSPLHF,TGTGCCAGCAGTACCTCAGGAAATTCACCCCTCCACTTT
once,TRBV4-3,NA,TRBJ2-2,CASSQMNGGGWSNTGELFF,TGCGCCAGCAGCCAAATGAACGGAGGCGGCTGGTCGAACACCGGGGAGCTGTTTTTT
NA,TRBV5-1,NA,TRBJ1-5,CASSLGEGSNQPQHF,TGCGCCAGCAGCTTGGGCGAGGGGAGCAATCAGCCCCAGCATTTT
NA,TRBV18,NA,TRBJ2-1,CASSPWSGVGLSYNEQFF,TGTGCCAGCTCACCATGGTCAGGGGTAGGATTGTCCTACAATGAGCAGTTCTTC
NA,TRBV4-1,NA,TRBJ2-7,CASSQGTAEQYF,TGCGCCAGCAGCCAAGGAACTGCCGAGCAGTACTTC
NA,TRBV5-4,NA,TRBJ1-1,CASSPGIAGAGAFF,TGTGCCAGCAGCCCGGGGATTGCGGGGGCGGGAGCTTTCTTT
NA,TRBV28,TRBD1,TRBJ2-7,CASSSGTGRDEQYF,TGTGCCAGCAGTTCCGGGACAGGGCGCGACGAGCAGTACTTC
once,TRBV19,TRBD1,TRBJ1-5,CASNTLGGGANQPQHF,TGTGCCAGTAACACTCTGGGAGGGGGCGCAAATCAGCCCCAGCATTTT
NA,TRBV2,NA,TRBJ2-3,CASSLGGFSTDTQYF,TGTGCCAGCAGTTTGGGGGGTTTTTCGACAGATACGCAGTATTTT
NA,TRBV18,NA,TRBJ1-1,CASSSVMNTEAFF,TGTGCCAGCTCCTCAGTGATGAACACTGAAGCTTTCTTT
NA,TRBV2,NA,TRBJ1-6,CASSESGRNNSPLHF,TGTGCCAGCAGTGAATCGGGCCGAAATAATTCACCCCTCCACTTT
NA,TRBV6-5,NA,TRBJ2-7,CASSFGYEQYF,TGTGCCAGCAGTTTTGGGTACGAGCAGTACTTC
once,TRBV19,NA,TRBJ2-2,CASTPMGSRSPGELFF,TGTGCCAGTACCCCTATGGGGAGCAGGTCGCCCGGGGAGCTGTTTTTT
once,TRBV30,TRBD1,TRBJ1-1,CAWTTMRGRGHRNTEAFF,TGTGCCTGGACCACAATGCGGGGCAGGGGGCATAGGAACACTGAAGCTTTCTTT
few,TRBV6-5,NA,TRBJ2-7,CASTGTPGYEQYF,TGTGCCAGTACAGGGACTCCCGGCTACGAGCAGTACTTC
NA,TRBV28,NA,TRBJ2-4,CASSPRLGGRTKNIQYF,TGTGCCAGCAGTCCCCGACTCGGGGGGCGAACGAAAAACATTCAGTACTTC